The rows below give T cell receptor beta chains drawn from one sample of a study of OX40 agonist ivuxolimab in advanced cancers. Here immunoSEQ multiplex PCR was the method, and the copy in TCRdb shows in-frame clones only, minus some. The table lists 83,000 or so clones, more than 85% of them singletons. The sample consisted of CD4+ or CD8+ T cells sorted from blood, taken in a trial of the OX40 agonist ivuxolimab. The receptors were gathered from an adult with an advanced solid tumor such as melanoma, head and neck, liver or kidney cancer. CDR3s include the opening cysteine and the closing phenylalanine or tryptophan. D genes are given only for firm matches. Expanded clones are given a class, and other clones once, few, many or no size at all.

d_call,clone_size,v_call,j_call,cdr3_nt,cdr3_aa
NA,NA,TRBV19,TRBJ2-2,TGTGCCAGTAGTAGGAGGGCCTACACCGGGGAGCTGTTTTTT,CASSRRAYTGELFF
TRBD2,NA,TRBV5-1,TRBJ2-1,TGCGCCAGCAGCCTGGGACTAGCGGGACTAAGCTCCTACAATGAGCAGTTCTTC,CASSLGLAGLSSYNEQFF
TRBD2,NA,TRBV28,TRBJ2-1,TGTGCCTTGGGAGGGAGGTACAATGAGCAGTTCTTC,CALGGRYNEQFF
NA,NA,TRBV4-3,TRBJ2-2,TGCGCCAGCAGCCACCGGGCCAACACCGGGGAGCTGTTTTTT,CASSHRANTGELFF
NA,NA,TRBV6-5,TRBJ2-5,TGTGCCAGCAGTTACGAGGCGGCGGTTCAAGAGACCCAGTACTTC,CASSYEAAVQETQYF
TRBD2,few,TRBV19,TRBJ2-1,TGTGCCAGTAGAGGAAAGGCGGGAGATTTGGGGTCCTACAATGAGCAGTTCTTC,CASRGKAGDLGSYNEQFF
TRBD1,NA,TRBV9,TRBJ2-5,TGTGCCAGCAGCGTAGGGTCGGTCAGGGGGCTGGAAGAGACCCAGTACTTC,CASSVGSVRGLEETQYF
NA,NA,TRBV7-2,TRBJ2-5,TGTGCCAGCAGCTTATACGGATCTCAAGAGACCCAGTACTTC,CASSLYGSQETQYF
NA,NA,TRBV6-6,TRBJ1-1,TGTGCCAGCAGTTACGAGAACACTGAAGCTTTCTTT,CASSYENTEAFF
TRBD1,NA,TRBV6-1,TRBJ1-1,TGTGCCAGCAGTGGGGACAGATTGAACACTGAAGCTTTCTTT,CASSGDRLNTEAFF
NA,once,TRBV11-2,TRBJ2-1,TGTGCCAGCAGCTTAGGCAATGAGCAGTTCTTC,CASSLGNEQFF
TRBD2,NA,TRBV6-5,TRBJ2-1,TGTGCCAGCAGTTCAGGACTAGCGGGCCCTTACAATGAGCAGTTCTTC,CASSSGLAGPYNEQFF
TRBD1,NA,TRBV5-6,TRBJ1-1,TGTGCCAGCAGGCGGACAGGGAGGGACACTGAAGCTTTCTTT,CASRRTGRDTEAFF
NA,NA,TRBV19,TRBJ1-1,TGTGCCAGTAGTCTCCGGGGGGGCGACACTGAAGCTTTCTTT,CASSLRGGDTEAFF
TRBD2,NA,TRBV9,TRBJ2-2,TGTGCCAGCAGCGGTCCTAAAGGAACTAGCGGGAGAGGTACCGGGGAGCTGTTTTTT,CASSGPKGTSGRGTGELFF
TRBD2,once,TRBV7-2,TRBJ2-1,TGTGCCAGCAGAAGAGCGGGAGGACTCTACAATGAGCAGTTCTTC,CASRRAGGLYNEQFF
NA,NA,TRBV14,TRBJ1-1,TGTGCCAGCAGCAGGTCAGGGATGAACACTGAAGCTTTCTTT,CASSRSGMNTEAFF
NA,NA,TRBV18,TRBJ2-7,TGTGCCAGCTCAAGAGACGGAAGTCCCTACGAGCAGTACTTC,CASSRDGSPYEQYF
NA,NA,TRBV25-1,TRBJ2-5,TGTGCCAGCAGTGAATATAAGGGGCTGGAGACCCAGTACTTC,CASSEYKGLETQYF
NA,NA,TRBV7-2,TRBJ1-5,TGTGCCAGCAGCGCAACGAGCCTCAGGTATCAGCCCCAGCATTTT,CASSATSLRYQPQHF
NA,NA,TRBV7-3,TRBJ1-3,TGTGCCAGCAGCTTGCCTCCCGGAAACACCATATATTTT,CASSLPPGNTIYF
TRBD1,NA,TRBV9,TRBJ2-2,TGTGCCAGCAGCTCCCGGACAGGGGGGGGCGGGGAGCTGTTTTTT,CASSSRTGGGGELFF
NA,NA,TRBV5-4,TRBJ2-7,TGTGCCAGCAGCCCCCTAGGAGCCTACGAGCAGTACTTC,CASSPLGAYEQYF
TRBD2,NA,TRBV5-6,TRBJ2-5,TGTGCCAGCAGCTTGGCACTAGCGGGGCCGGAAGAGACCCAGTACTTC,CASSLALAGPEETQYF
NA,NA,TRBV7-9,TRBJ2-1,TGTGCCAGCAGCCACTCCACAGGGTACAATGAGCAGTTCTTC,CASSHSTGYNEQFF
NA,NA,TRBV7-3,TRBJ2-1,TGTGCCAGCAGCTTAGCCGGGAGCGATGAGCAGTTCTTC,CASSLAGSDEQFF
NA,NA,TRBV14,TRBJ2-5,TGTGCCAGCAGCCAAGTGACTCCCAAGACCCAGTACTTC,CASSQVTPKTQYF
NA,NA,TRBV7-9,TRBJ2-1,TGTGCCAGCACCTCCGACGGTGAGCAGTTCTTC,CASTSDGEQFF
TRBD1,once,TRBV18,TRBJ2-1,TGTGCCAGCTCACCGGGACAGACAAATGAGCAGTTCTTC,CASSPGQTNEQFF
TRBD2,NA,TRBV5-1,TRBJ2-2,TGCGCCAGCAGCCAAACCGGGACTAGCCCCGGGGAGCTGTTTTTT,CASSQTGTSPGELFF
NA,NA,TRBV7-3,TRBJ1-1,TGTGCCAGCAGCTTAAGAGAGACCACTGAAGCTTTCTTT,CASSLRETTEAFF
NA,NA,TRBV27,TRBJ1-4,TGTGCCAGCAGTTTGAGGGGGGCGCATGGTGAAAAACTGTTTTTT,CASSLRGAHGEKLFF